This T cell receptor beta chain was found in a study of T cell responses to AZD1222 COVID-19 vaccine. Points from the study as a whole: Repertoire sampling was restricted to post-peak T cell response timepoints. Only 6 or 7 individuals given AZD1222 were seropositive at baseline.

Second-dose timings of about 4 or about 12 weeks were pooled. On this clone itself: Its matching antigen is unknown. Other DNA variants within this sample encode the same CDR3.

TCRdb's copy holds only in-frame clones and misses some; the assay was immunoSEQ multiplex PCR. The sample contains 90,000 or so clones, roughly nine tenths of which appear only once. V lost 5 bases and J lost 4; bases outside the gene matches: 3. The CDR3 has 13 residues. Per the germline V gene, CDR1 is SGHAT and CDR2 is FQNNGV. The source is an adult who received the AZD1222 COVID-19 vaccine. The chain has TRBV11-2 and TRBJ2-7, with 9 nucleotides matching TRBD1. This specimen was peripheral blood, taken 28 days after the second AZD1222 dose. Here the CDR3 reads CASSRDRVYEQYV. The CDR3 DNA is TGTGCCAGCAGCAGGGACAGGGTATACGAGCAGTACGTC.